The clone carrying this T cell receptor beta chain was observed a handful of times. The sample comes from a study of blood T cell repertoires in COVID-19. As for the study in general: Whether acute or convalescent, the COVID-19 samples came from the United States, Italy and Spain. PBMCs, B-cell-depleted T cells, or T cells provided the cDNA or gDNA that made up the material.

The CDR3 length is 15 residues. Germline values: CDR1 SGDLS, CDR2 YYNGEE. Trimming took 4 bases from V and 2 from J, leaving 14 bases between them. Authors' methods: Reference gene primer amplification gave nucleated cell count estimates. The repertoire was sequenced with immunoSEQ multiplex PCR; TCRdb's copy has only in-frame clones and lacks some. The V and J calls and clone size are taken from that table; D and trimming were inferred from the DNA. The data contain 200,000 to 250,000 clones, around 90% of them singletons. This chain joins TRBV9 and TRBJ2-3; the D gene is possibly TRBD2 (7 bases). This TCR was sampled from a woman aged 65 to 85 with active or convalescent COVID-19. The sample consisted of peripheral blood. CDR3 loop: CASSKGEGFTDTQYF. The CDR3 region has the DNA TGTGCCAGCAGCAAGGGGGAGGGCTTCACAGATACGCAGTATTTT.